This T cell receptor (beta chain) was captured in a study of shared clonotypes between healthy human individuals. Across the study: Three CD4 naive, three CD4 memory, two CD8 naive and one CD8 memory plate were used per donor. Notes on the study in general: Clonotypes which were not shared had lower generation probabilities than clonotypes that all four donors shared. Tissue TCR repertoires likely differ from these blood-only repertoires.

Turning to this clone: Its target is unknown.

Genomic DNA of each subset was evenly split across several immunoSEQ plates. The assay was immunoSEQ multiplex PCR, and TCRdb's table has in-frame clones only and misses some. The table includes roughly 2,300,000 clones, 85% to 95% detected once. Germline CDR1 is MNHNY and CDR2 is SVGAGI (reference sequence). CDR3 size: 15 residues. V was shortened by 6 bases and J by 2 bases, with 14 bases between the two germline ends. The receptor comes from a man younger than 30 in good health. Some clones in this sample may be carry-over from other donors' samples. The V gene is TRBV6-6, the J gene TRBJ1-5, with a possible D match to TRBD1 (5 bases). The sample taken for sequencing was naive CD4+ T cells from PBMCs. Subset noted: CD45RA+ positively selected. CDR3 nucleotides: TGTGCCAGCAGGGACGGCGACAGTGGCAATCAGCCCCAGCATTTT. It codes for CASRDGDSGNQPQHF.